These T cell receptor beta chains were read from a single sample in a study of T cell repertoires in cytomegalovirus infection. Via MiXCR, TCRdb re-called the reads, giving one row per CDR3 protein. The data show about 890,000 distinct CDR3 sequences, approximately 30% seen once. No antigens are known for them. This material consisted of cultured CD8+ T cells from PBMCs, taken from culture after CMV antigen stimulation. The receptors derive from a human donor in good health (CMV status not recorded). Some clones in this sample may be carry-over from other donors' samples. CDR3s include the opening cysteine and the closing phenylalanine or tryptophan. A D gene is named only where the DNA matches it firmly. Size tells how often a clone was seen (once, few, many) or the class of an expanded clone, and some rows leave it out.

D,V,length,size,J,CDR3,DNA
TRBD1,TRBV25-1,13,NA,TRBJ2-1,CASLEGGGNEQFF,TGTGCCAGCCTCGAAGGGGGCGGGAATGAGCAGTTCTTC
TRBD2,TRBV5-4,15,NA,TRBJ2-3,CASSLKRERTDTQYF,TGTGCCAGCAGCTTAAAGCGGGAAAGGACAGATACGCAGTATTTT
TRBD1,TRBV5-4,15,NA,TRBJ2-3,CASSLKGAVTDTQYF,TGTGCCAGCAGCTTGAAGGGGGCAGTTACAGATACGCAGTATTTT
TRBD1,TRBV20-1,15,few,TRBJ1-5,CSATLEQGAGQPQHF,TGCAGTGCTACTCTTGAGCAGGGGGCCGGGCAGCCCCAGCATTTT
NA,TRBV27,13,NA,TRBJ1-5,CASSLYYSQPQHF,TGTGCCAGCAGTTTATATTATAGTCAGCCCCAGCATTTT
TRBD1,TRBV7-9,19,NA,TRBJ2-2,CASSFSQDRVIANTGELFF,TGTGCCAGCAGCTTCTCCCAGGACAGGGTTATCGCGAACACCGGGGAGCTGTTTTTT
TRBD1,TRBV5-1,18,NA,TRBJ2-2,CASRLQGAHDLTRGELFF,TGCGCCAGCAGATTGCAGGGGGCGCATGATCTGACGAGGGGGGAGCTGTTTTTT
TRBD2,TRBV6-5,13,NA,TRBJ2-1,CASSPSWTSRQFF,TGTGCCAGCAGTCCATCCTGGACTAGCCGACAGTTCTTC
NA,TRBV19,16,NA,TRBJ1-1,CASSVGSSFLYTEAFF,TGTGCCAGTAGTGTCGGGTCATCGTTTCTTTACACTGAAGCTTTCTTT
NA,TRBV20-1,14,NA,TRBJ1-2,CSARVTETGYGYTF,TGCAGTGCTAGAGTCACAGAAACTGGCTATGGCTACACCTTC
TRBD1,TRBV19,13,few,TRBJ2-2,CATGQGFTGELFF,TGTGCCACGGGACAGGGGTTCACCGGGGAGCTGTTTTTT
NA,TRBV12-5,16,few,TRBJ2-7,CASGSSNTGIRDEQYF,TGTGCTAGTGGTTCGTCCAATACAGGGATTAGAGACGAGCAGTACTTC
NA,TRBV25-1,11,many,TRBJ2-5,CASSDRETQYF,TGTGCCAGCAGTGATCGAGAGACCCAGTACTTC
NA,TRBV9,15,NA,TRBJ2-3,CASSVVGDFTDTQYF,TGTGCCAGCAGCGTAGTCGGGGACTTCACAGATACGCAGTATTTT
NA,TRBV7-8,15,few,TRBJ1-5,CASSFLTDSNQPQHF,TGTGCCAGCAGCTTTCTAACCGATAGCAATCAGCCCCAGCATTTT
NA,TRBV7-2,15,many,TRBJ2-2,CASSLTSWGSRELFF,TGTGCCAGCAGCTTAACTTCGTGGGGAAGCAGGGAGCTGTTTTTT
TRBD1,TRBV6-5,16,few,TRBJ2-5,CASSSPGQGFQETQYF,TGTGCCAGCAGTTCCCCGGGACAGGGATTCCAAGAGACCCAGTACTTC
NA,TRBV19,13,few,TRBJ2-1,CATGWGAYNEQFF,TGTGCCACCGGGTGGGGGGCATACAATGAGCAGTTCTTC
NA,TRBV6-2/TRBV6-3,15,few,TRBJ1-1,CASSYWRMENTEAFF,TGTGCCAGCAGTTATTGGAGGATGGAGAACACTGAAGCTTTCTTT
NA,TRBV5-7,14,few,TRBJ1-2,CASSLGGVRSGYTF,TGTGCCAGCAGCTTGGGAGGGGTTCGGAGCGGCTACACCTTC
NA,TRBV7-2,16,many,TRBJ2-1,CASSLATPGWFDEQFF,TGTGCCAGCAGCTTAGCCACCCCGGGGTGGTTCGATGAGCAGTTCTTC
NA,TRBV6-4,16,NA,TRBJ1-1,CASSVGGTGMNTEAFF,TGTGCCAGCAGTGTGGGGGGCACAGGGATGAACACTGAAGCTTTCTTT
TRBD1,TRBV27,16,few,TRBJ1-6,CASSLPDRGLVSPLHF,TGTGCCAGCAGTTTACCGGACAGGGGGCTGGTCTCACCCCTCCACTTT
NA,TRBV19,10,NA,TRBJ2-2,CATLGGELFF,TGTGCCACCCTTGGGGGGGAGCTGTTTTTT
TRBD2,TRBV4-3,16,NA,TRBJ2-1,CASSQDPSGGADEQFF,TGCGCCAGCAGCCAAGATCCCAGCGGGGGGGCGGATGAGCAGTTCTTC
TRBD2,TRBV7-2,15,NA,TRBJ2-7,CASSWAAAGAYEQYF,TGTGCCAGCAGCTGGGCGGCGGCGGGGGCCTACGAGCAGTACTTC
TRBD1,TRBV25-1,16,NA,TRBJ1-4,CASSGADRAGVGKLFF,TGTGCCAGCAGTGGAGCCGACAGGGCCGGGGTTGGAAAACTGTTTTTT
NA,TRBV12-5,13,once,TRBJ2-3,CASGSRWTDTQYF,TGTGCTAGTGGTTCCCGATGGACAGATACGCAGTATTTT
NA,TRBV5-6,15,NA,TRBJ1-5,CASSVNRDTNQPQHF,TGTGCCAGCAGCGTAAACCGGGACACAAATCAGCCCCAGCATTTT
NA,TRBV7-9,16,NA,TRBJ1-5,CASSSWPQGGNQPQHF,TGTGCCAGCAGCTCCTGGCCCCAGGGAGGTAATCAGCCCCAGCATTTT
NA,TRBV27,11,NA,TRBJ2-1,CASRRTGEQFF,TGTGCCAGCAGACGGACGGGCGAGCAGTTCTTC
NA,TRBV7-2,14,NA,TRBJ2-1,CASSPDTSYNEQFF,TGTGCCAGCAGCCCTGACACCTCCTACAATGAGCAGTTCTTC
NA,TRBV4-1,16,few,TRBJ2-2,CASSQDTVGVTGELFF,TGCGCCAGCAGCCAAGATACGGTGGGCGTAACCGGGGAGCTGTTTTTT
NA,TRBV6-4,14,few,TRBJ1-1,CASSEGPLNTEAFF,TGTGCCAGCAGTGAAGGTCCACTGAACACTGAAGCTTTCTTT
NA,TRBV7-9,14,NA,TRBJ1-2,CASSPSNTNYGYTF,TGTGCCAGCAGCCCCTCCAATACTAACTATGGCTACACCTTC
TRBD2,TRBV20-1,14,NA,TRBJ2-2,CSAGRGSNTGELFF,TGCAGTGCTGGGAGGGGCAGCAACACCGGGGAGCTGTTTTTT
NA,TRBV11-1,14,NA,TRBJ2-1,CASSTSFDKIEQFF,TGTGCCAGCAGCACCAGTTTTGACAAGATCGAGCAGTTCTTC
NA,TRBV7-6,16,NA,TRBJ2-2,CASSPSWGVNTGELFF,TGTGCCAGCAGCCCCTCCTGGGGGGTCAACACCGGGGAGCTGTTTTTT
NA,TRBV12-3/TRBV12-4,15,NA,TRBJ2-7,CASSPTGDGGYEQYF,TGTGCCAGCAGTCCGACGGGGGACGGTGGCTACGAGCAGTACTTC
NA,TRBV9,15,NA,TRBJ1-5,CASSVATGVNQPQHF,TGTGCCAGCAGCGTAGCTACGGGGGTCAATCAGCCCCAGCATTTT
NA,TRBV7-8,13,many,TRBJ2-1,CASSREGPEEQFF,TGTGCCAGCAGCAGAGAAGGCCCAGAGGAGCAGTTCTTC
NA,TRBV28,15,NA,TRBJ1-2,CASSLSLGRAYGYTF,TGTGCCAGCAGTTTATCCCTGGGAAGGGCCTATGGCTACACCTTC
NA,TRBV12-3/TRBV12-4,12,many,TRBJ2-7,CASSFKAYEQYF,TGTGCCAGCAGTTTCAAGGCCTACGAGCAGTACTTC
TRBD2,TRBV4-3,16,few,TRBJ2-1,CASSQGEGSLENEQFF,TGCGCCAGCAGCCAAGGGGAGGGCAGCCTAGAGAATGAGCAGTTCTTC
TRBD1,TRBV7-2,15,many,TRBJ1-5,CASSLDRGFGQPQHF,TGTGCCAGCAGCTTAGACAGGGGGTTTGGTCAGCCCCAGCATTTT
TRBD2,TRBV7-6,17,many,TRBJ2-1,CASKGAGGENPYNEQFF,TGTGCCAGCAAAGGAGCGGGGGGGGAAAACCCCTACAATGAGCAGTTCTTC
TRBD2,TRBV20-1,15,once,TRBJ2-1,CSARMSGGSFNEQFF,TGCAGTGCTAGAATGTCGGGGGGGTCGTTTAATGAGCAGTTCTTC
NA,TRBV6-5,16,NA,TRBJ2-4,CASSYSGAGSYDIQYF,TGTGCCAGCAGTTACTCAGGGGCAGGGAGTTATGACATTCAGTACTTC
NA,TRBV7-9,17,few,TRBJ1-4,CASIRGQSIATNEKLFF,TGTGCCAGCATTCGTGGACAGTCTATTGCAACTAATGAAAAACTGTTTTTT
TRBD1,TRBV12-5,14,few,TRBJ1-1,CASGLVQGYTEAFF,TGTGCTAGTGGTTTGGTACAGGGGTATACTGAAGCTTTCTTT
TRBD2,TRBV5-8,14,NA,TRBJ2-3,CASSWDYQTDTQYF,TGTGCCAGCAGCTGGGACTATCAAACAGATACGCAGTATTTT
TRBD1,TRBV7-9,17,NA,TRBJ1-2,CASSLERGPLLNYGYTF,TGTGCCAGCAGCTTAGAGAGGGGGCCACTCCTTAACTATGGCTACACCTTC
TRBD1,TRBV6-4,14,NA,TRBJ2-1,CASSEGQGFNEQFF,TGTGCCAGCAGTGAGGGACAGGGGTTCAATGAGCAGTTCTTC
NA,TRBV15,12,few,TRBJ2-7,CATGWGEYEQYF,TGTGCCACCGGATGGGGGGAGTACGAGCAGTACTTC
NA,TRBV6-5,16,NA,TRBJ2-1,CASSYSGRNKYNEQFF,TGTGCCAGCAGTTACTCGGGCAGAAACAAGTACAATGAGCAGTTCTTC
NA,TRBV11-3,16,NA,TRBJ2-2,CASSQDEGFITGELFF,TGTGCCAGCAGTCAAGACGAGGGGTTTATCACCGGGGAGCTGTTTTTT